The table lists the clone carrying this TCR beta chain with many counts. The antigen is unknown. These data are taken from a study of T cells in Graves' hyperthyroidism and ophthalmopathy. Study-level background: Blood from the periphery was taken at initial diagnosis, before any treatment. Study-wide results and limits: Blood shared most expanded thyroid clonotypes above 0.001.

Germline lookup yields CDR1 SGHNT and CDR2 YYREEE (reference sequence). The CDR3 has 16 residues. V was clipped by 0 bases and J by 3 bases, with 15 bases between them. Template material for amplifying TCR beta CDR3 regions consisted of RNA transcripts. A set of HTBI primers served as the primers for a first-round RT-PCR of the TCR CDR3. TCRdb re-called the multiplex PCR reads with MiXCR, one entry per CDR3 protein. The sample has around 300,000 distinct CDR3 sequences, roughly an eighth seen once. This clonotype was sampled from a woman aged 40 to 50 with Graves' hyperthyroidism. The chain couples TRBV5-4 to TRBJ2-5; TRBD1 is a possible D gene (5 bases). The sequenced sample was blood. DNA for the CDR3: TGTGCCAGCAGCTTGGATCCCACAGGCTTCAAAGAGACCCAGTACTTC. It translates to CASSLDPTGFKETQYF.